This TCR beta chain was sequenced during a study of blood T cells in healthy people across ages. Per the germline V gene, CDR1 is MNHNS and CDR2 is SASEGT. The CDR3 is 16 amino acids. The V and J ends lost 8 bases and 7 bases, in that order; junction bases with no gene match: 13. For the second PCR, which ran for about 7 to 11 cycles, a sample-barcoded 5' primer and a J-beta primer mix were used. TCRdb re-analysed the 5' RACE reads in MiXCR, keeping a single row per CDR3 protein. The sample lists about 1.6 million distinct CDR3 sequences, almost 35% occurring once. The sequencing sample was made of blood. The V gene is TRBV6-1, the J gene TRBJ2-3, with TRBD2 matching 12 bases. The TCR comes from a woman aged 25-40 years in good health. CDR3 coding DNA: TGTGCCAGCGTTCCCCGGACTAGCGGGGCTACGAATACGCAGTATTTT. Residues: CASVPRTSGATNTQYF.